A selection of T cell receptor beta chains follows, all from one sample in a study of blood T cell repertoires in COVID-19. The repertoire was sequenced with immunoSEQ multiplex PCR; TCRdb's copy has only in-frame clones and lacks some. The data show 300,000 or so clones, 85% to 90% seen once. Sequencing was carried out using peripheral blood. These receptors were collected from a woman in her 40s with acute or convalescent COVID-19. CDR3s include the opening cysteine and the closing phenylalanine or tryptophan. A D gene is named only where the DNA matches it firmly.

D gene | J gene | V gene | CDR3 DNA | CDR3 protein
TRBD2 | TRBJ2-1 | TRBV30 | TGTGCCTGGAGTCCCCTCGGGGGGGCCCTTTACAATGAGCAGTTCTTC | CAWSPLGGALYNEQFF
. | TRBJ2-2 | TRBV4-1 | TGCGCCAGCAGCCCCCATAACGTCGGGGGTGGCGCCGGGGAGCTGTTTTTT | CASSPHNVGGGAGELFF
. | TRBJ1-3 | TRBV6-5 | TGTGCCAGCATCCGGTGGCAGGGGCTGGGAAACACCATATATTTT | CASIRWQGLGNTIYF
. | TRBJ2-5 | TRBV19 | TGTGCCAGTAGTGGGGCCGGGACTCCCCAGTACTTC | CASSGAGTPQYF
TRBD1 | TRBJ1-3 | TRBV5-5 | TGTGCCAGCCGGGACAGGGACAGGGGAAACACCATATATTTT | CASRDRDRGNTIYF
. | TRBJ1-5 | TRBV6-4 | TGTGCCAGCATCATAATGGGGGGGAATCAGCCCCAGCATTTT | CASIIMGGNQPQHF
TRBD1 | TRBJ1-2 | TRBV2 | TGTGCCAGCAGCCAGGGGGTGACAGCTAACTATGGCTACACCTTC | CASSQGVTANYGYTF
TRBD1 | TRBJ1-6 | TRBV6-5 | TGTGCCAGCAGCACAACAGGGGACAATTCACCCCTCCACTTT | CASSTTGDNSPLHF
TRBD1 | TRBJ1-2 | TRBV9 | TGTGCCAGCAGCCGACAGGGGGGAACATCTGGCTACACCTTC | CASSRQGGTSGYTF
TRBD1 | TRBJ1-6 | TRBV7-8 | TGTGCCAGCAGCCCCGACCGGGACAGGAATTCACCCCTCCACTTT | CASSPDRDRNSPLHF
TRBD1 | TRBJ1-4 | TRBV3-1/TRBV3-2 | TGTGCCAGCAGCGCCTCGTGGAAGACAGGGGAAAAACTGTTTTTT | CASSASWKTGEKLFF
TRBD2 | TRBJ2-3 | TRBV27 | TGTGCCAGCAGTCAACGGGGACTAGCGGGGAGAGATACGCAGTATTTT | CASSQRGLAGRDTQYF
TRBD1 | TRBJ2-3 | TRBV9 | TGTGCCAGCAGCGTAGGTAACAGGGGGCGCACAGATACGCAGTATTTT | CASSVGNRGRTDTQYF
. | TRBJ2-5 | TRBV6-5 | TGTGCCAGCCGACCCGGACATTTGTCCCAAGAGACCCAGTACTTC | CASRPGHLSQETQYF
. | TRBJ1-1 | TRBV30 | TGTGCCTGGAGTGTTCAGGGTTTTGAAGCTTTCTTT | CAWSVQGFEAFF
. | TRBJ2-3 | TRBV12-3/TRBV12-4 | TGTGCCAGCAGTCCCCCCGTAACAGATACGCAGTATTTT | CASSPPVTDTQYF
. | TRBJ2-3 | TRBV7-2 | TGTGCCAGCAGCTTAGACGGTCGGTTGTCAGATACGCAGTATTTT | CASSLDGRLSDTQYF
. | TRBJ2-5 | TRBV11-2 | TGTGCCAGCAGCTTCGGAGTTTCGTCGTCAGAGACCCAGTACTTC | CASSFGVSSSETQYF
TRBD1 | TRBJ2-3 | TRBV11-2 | TGTGCCAGCAGATCACAGGGGACAGATACGCAGTATTTT | CASRSQGTDTQYF
TRBD1 | TRBJ2-1 | TRBV9 | TGTGCCAGCAGCGTTAGGGGGCCGTCGAGTCTAAACGATGAGCAGTTCTTC | CASSVRGPSSLNDEQFF
. | TRBJ2-3 | TRBV11-3 | TGTGCCAGCAGCCCCCGGGGGGCCGGGCCCTTCGGCACAGATACGCAGTATTTT | CASSPRGAGPFGTDTQYF
. | TRBJ1-1 | TRBV5-1 | TGCGCCAGCAGCTTGGGAGGAGATAGCGCTGAAGCTTTCTTT | CASSLGGDSAEAFF
. | TRBJ2-2 | TRBV2 | TGTGCCAGCAGTGAATATAAAATGAGTTCAAATGAGCTGTTTTTT | CASSEYKMSSNELFF
. | TRBJ1-3 | TRBV12-3/TRBV12-4 | TGTGCCAGCAGTCCTAGCAGGAACACCATATATTTT | CASSPSRNTIYF